This TCR beta chain was identified in a study of cytomegalovirus exposure and HLA in healthy donors. Study-wide results and limits: Sequencing likely generated an artifact that appeared as a cluster of highly shared sequence variants.

This clone came up a few times. What it binds is not known. PCR used 60 Vbeta primers and 13 Jbeta primers. Generated by immunoSEQ multiplex PCR, the TCRdb table keeps only in-frame clones and is missing some. The data hold 150,000 to 200,000 clones, with 65% to 90% observed a single time. The receptor was derived from a woman aged 18-29 years in good health and CMV-seronegative. The material sequenced was PBMCs.

The CDR3 protein is CAWSRLNTEAFF. CDR3 sequence (DNA): TGTGCCTGGAGCAGGCTGAACACTGAAGCTTTCTTT. This chain joins TRBV30 and TRBJ1-1; no definite D call. Deletions cut 3 bases from V and 0 bases from J, with 5 bases between. This CDR3 is built from 12 residues. Germline lookup yields CDR1 GTSNPN and CDR2 SVGIG (reference sequence).